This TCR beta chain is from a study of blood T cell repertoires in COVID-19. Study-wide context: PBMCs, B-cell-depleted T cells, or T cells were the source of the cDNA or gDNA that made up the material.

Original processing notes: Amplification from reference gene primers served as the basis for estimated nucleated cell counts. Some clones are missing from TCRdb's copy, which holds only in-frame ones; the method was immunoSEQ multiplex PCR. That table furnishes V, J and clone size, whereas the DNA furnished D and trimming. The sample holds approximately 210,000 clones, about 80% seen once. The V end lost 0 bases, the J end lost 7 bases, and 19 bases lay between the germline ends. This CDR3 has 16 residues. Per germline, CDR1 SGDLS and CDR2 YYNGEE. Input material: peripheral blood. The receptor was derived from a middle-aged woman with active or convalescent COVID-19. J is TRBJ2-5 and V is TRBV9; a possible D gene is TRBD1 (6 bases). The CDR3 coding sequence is TGTGCCAGCAGCGTAGTAGGGGGATCGGGCGGTGGGACCCAGTACTTC. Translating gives CASSVVGGSGGGTQYF.